This is a list of T cell receptor beta chains from one sample in a study of naive and memory T cell subsets. MiXCR was run by TCRdb on the UMI-ligation and nested PCR reads, yielding one entry per CDR3 protein. This table holds about 80,000 distinct CDR3 sequences, about 12% found once. The sequencing sample was made of central memory CD4+ T cells from blood. The receptors originated from a human donor in good health. Both conserved end residues are part of each CDR3. The order of the fields is V gene, clone size, D gene, J gene, CDR3 DNA, CDR3 protein. A D gene is named only where the DNA matches it firmly. The listing skips clone size in some rows; elsewhere it reads once, few, many or a size class.

V gene: TRBV5-4
clone size: many
D gene: TRBD1
J gene: TRBJ2-7
CDR3 DNA: TGTGCCAGCAGCCCCGGACAGGTTCCTCCCTACGAGCAGTACTTC
CDR3 protein: CASSPGQVPPYEQYF

V gene: TRBV6-2/TRBV6-3
clone size: many
D gene: TRBD2
J gene: TRBJ2-7
CDR3 DNA: TGTGCCAGCACCGACAGACTAGCGGGAAGCTACGAGCAGTACTTC
CDR3 protein: CASTDRLAGSYEQYF

V gene: TRBV7-2
clone size: many
D gene: NA
J gene: TRBJ1-1
CDR3 DNA: TGTGCCAGCAGCTTAGATCGGAACACTGAAGCTTTCTTT
CDR3 protein: CASSLDRNTEAFF

V gene: TRBV20-1
clone size: few
D gene: NA
J gene: TRBJ2-3
CDR3 DNA: TGCAGTGCTAGAGTCTCCCTCACAGATACGCAGTATTTT
CDR3 protein: CSARVSLTDTQYF

V gene: TRBV5-6
clone size: few
D gene: TRBD2
J gene: TRBJ2-7
CDR3 DNA: TGTGCCAGCAGCTTGTCTGAACTAGCGCCCTCCTACGAGCAGTACTTC
CDR3 protein: CASSLSELAPSYEQYF

V gene: TRBV29-1
clone size: NA
D gene: TRBD1
J gene: TRBJ2-7
CDR3 DNA: TGCAGCGCTACCGGGACAGGGAGGCAGCAGTACTTC
CDR3 protein: CSATGTGRQQYF

V gene: TRBV7-8
clone size: many
D gene: NA
J gene: TRBJ2-7
CDR3 DNA: TGTGCCAGCAAGGCGGGCAGAGCCTACGAGCAGTACTTC
CDR3 protein: CASKAGRAYEQYF

V gene: TRBV5-6
clone size: NA
D gene: NA
J gene: TRBJ1-6
CDR3 DNA: TGTGCCAGCGGCAGGGACTCGAATTCACCCCTCCACTTT
CDR3 protein: CASGRDSNSPLHF

V gene: TRBV6-6
clone size: NA
D gene: NA
J gene: TRBJ1-5
CDR3 DNA: TGTGCCAGCAGCGCTGGACCCCAAGCAGTAGCCCAGCATTTT
CDR3 protein: CASSAGPQAVAQHF

V gene: TRBV4-1
clone size: NA
D gene: NA
J gene: TRBJ2-6
CDR3 DNA: TGCGCCAGCAGCCAAGTACAGACTGGGGCCAACGTCCTGACTTTC
CDR3 protein: CASSQVQTGANVLTF

V gene: TRBV20-1
clone size: NA
D gene: NA
J gene: TRBJ1-6
CDR3 DNA: TGCAGTTACGAGCCTACGGGACACGCGAATTCACCCCTCCACTTT
CDR3 protein: CSYEPTGHANSPLHF

V gene: TRBV7-8
clone size: few
D gene: TRBD2
J gene: TRBJ2-4
CDR3 DNA: TGTGCCAGCAGCCCGCTTTCGGCTAGCGGGAGTTATATGGCCAAAAACATTCAGTACTTC
CDR3 protein: CASSPLSASGSYMAKNIQYF

V gene: TRBV12-3/TRBV12-4
clone size: few
D gene: NA
J gene: TRBJ1-5
CDR3 DNA: TGTGCCAGCAGTTTCGGTAGTAATAGCAATCAGCCCCAGCATTTT
CDR3 protein: CASSFGSNSNQPQHF

V gene: TRBV24-1
clone size: few
D gene: TRBD2
J gene: TRBJ2-1
CDR3 DNA: TGTGCCACCAGTCTCGGGGGAATAAGGACTAGCGGCAATGAGCAGTTCTTC
CDR3 protein: CATSLGGIRTSGNEQFF

V gene: TRBV2
clone size: NA
D gene: NA
J gene: TRBJ1-5
CDR3 DNA: TGTGCCAGCAGCCGGGTTAATAGCAATCAGCCCCAGCATTTT
CDR3 protein: CASSRVNSNQPQHF

V gene: TRBV7-2
clone size: many
D gene: NA
J gene: TRBJ1-4
CDR3 DNA: TGTGCCAGCAGTTGGAGGGATAGGGGTGAAAAACTGTTTTTT
CDR3 protein: CASSWRDRGEKLFF

V gene: TRBV19
clone size: NA
D gene: NA
J gene: TRBJ2-2
CDR3 DNA: TGTGCCAGTAGTATGTTTGGGGGGCGCGGCACCGGGGAGCTGTTTTTT
CDR3 protein: CASSMFGGRGTGELFF

V gene: TRBV28
clone size: NA
D gene: TRBD1
J gene: TRBJ2-2
CDR3 DNA: TGTGCCAGCAGTTTACTTCCCCATATCGACAGGGGAGGAGGGGAGCTGTTTTTT
CDR3 protein: CASSLLPHIDRGGGELFF

V gene: TRBV5-1
clone size: few
D gene: NA
J gene: TRBJ2-5
CDR3 DNA: TGCGCCAGCAGCTTTGACGGGAGTTTGCGGGAGACCCAGTACTTC
CDR3 protein: CASSFDGSLRETQYF

V gene: TRBV20-1
clone size: many
D gene: TRBD2
J gene: TRBJ2-1
CDR3 DNA: TGCAGTGCTAGAGGAGGACTAGCGGGATACGGTGAGCAGTTTTTC
CDR3 protein: CSARGGLAGYGEQFF

V gene: TRBV29-1
clone size: NA
D gene: NA
J gene: TRBJ2-5
CDR3 DNA: TGCAGCGTTGAGGTGGCAGCCTCGGGGACCCAGTACTTC
CDR3 protein: CSVEVAASGTQYF

V gene: TRBV6-2/TRBV6-3
clone size: NA
D gene: NA
J gene: TRBJ1-3
CDR3 DNA: TGTGCCAGCAGTTACTCTTCCGACAGCCCGAAATATTTT
CDR3 protein: CASSYSSDSPKYF

V gene: TRBV29-1
clone size: few
D gene: NA
J gene: TRBJ2-1
CDR3 DNA: TGCAGCGTCCGGCGACTAGACAATGAGCAGTTCTTC
CDR3 protein: CSVRRLDNEQFF

V gene: TRBV10-2
clone size: NA
D gene: TRBD2
J gene: TRBJ2-5
CDR3 DNA: TGCGCCAGCAGGACTAGCGGGAGAGGAGAGACCCAGTACTTC
CDR3 protein: CASRTSGRGETQYF

V gene: TRBV19
clone size: few
D gene: TRBD1
J gene: TRBJ1-2
CDR3 DNA: TGTGCCAGTAGACCGAACCCGGGACAGGGAGTCTCCTATGGCTACACCTTC
CDR3 protein: CASRPNPGQGVSYGYTF

V gene: TRBV29-1
clone size: NA
D gene: TRBD2
J gene: TRBJ2-7
CDR3 DNA: TGCAGCGTTGAGAAGGGAGGGGCCTACGAGCAGTACTTC
CDR3 protein: CSVEKGGAYEQYF